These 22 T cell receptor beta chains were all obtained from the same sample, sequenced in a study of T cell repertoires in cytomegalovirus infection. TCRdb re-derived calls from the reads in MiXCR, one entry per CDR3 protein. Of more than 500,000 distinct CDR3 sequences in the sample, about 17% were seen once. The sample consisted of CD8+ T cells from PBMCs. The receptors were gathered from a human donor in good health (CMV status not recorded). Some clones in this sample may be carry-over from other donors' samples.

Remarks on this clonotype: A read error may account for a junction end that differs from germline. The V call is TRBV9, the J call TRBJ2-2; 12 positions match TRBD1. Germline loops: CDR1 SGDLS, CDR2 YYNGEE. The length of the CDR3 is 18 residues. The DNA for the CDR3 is TGTGCCAGCAGCGTTCCGGGACAGGGGGCGCAGAACACCGGGGTGCTGTTTTTT. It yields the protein CASSVPGQGAQNTGVLFF.

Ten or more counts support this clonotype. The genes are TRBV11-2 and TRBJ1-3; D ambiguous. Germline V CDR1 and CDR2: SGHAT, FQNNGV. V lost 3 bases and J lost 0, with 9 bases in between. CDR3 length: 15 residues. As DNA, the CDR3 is TGTGCCAGCAGCTTTGGGCCTCTCTCTGGAAACACCATATATTTT. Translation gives CASSFGPLSGNTIYF. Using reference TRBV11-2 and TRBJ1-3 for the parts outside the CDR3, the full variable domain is EAGVAQSPRYKIIEKRQSVAFWCNPISGHATLYWYQQILGQGPKLLIQFQNNGVVDDSQLPKDRFSAERLKGVDSTLKIQPAKLEDSAVYLCASSFGPLSGNTIYFGEGSWLTVV.

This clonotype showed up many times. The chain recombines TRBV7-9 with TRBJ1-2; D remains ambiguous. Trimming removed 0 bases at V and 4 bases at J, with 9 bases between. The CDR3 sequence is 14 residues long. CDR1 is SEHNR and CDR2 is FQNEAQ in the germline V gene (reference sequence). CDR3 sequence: CASSLAKDIYGYTF. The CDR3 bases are TGTGCCAGCAGCTTAGCGAAAGATATCTATGGCTACACCTTC.

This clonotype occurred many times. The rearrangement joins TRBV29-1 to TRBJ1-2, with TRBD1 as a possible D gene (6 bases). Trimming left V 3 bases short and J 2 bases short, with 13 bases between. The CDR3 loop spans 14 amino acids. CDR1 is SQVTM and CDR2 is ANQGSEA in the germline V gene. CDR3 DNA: TGCAGCGTTGAGAGTTACAGGGTAAACTATGGCTACACCTTC. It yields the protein CSVESYRVNYGYTF.

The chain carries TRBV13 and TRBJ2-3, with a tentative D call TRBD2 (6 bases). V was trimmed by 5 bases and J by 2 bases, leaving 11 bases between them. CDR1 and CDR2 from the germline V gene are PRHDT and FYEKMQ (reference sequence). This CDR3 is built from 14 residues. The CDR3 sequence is CASSRSGYTDTQYF. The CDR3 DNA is TGTGCCAGCAGCCGTAGCGGATACACAGATACGCAGTATTTT.

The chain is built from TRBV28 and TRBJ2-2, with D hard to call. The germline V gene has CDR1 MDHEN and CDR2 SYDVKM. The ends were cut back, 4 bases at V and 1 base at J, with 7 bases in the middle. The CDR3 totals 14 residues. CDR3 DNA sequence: TGTGCCAGCAGTTCCCTCCTGAACACCGGGGAGCTGTTTTTT. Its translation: CASSSLLNTGELFF.

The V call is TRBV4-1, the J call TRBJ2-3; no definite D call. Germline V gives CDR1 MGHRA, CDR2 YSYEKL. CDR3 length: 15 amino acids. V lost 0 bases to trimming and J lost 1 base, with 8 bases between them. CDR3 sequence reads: CASSQDRTRTDTQYF. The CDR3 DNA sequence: TGCGCCAGCAGCCAAGACAGGACCCGCACAGATACGCAGTATTTT.

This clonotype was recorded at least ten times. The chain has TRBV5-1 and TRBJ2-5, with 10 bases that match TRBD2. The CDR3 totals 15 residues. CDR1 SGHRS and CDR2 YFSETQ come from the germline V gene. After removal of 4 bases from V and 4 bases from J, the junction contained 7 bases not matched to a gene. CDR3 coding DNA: TGCGCCAGCAGCGAGGGACTAGCGAGCAGAGAGACCCAGTACTTC. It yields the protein CASSEGLASRETQYF.

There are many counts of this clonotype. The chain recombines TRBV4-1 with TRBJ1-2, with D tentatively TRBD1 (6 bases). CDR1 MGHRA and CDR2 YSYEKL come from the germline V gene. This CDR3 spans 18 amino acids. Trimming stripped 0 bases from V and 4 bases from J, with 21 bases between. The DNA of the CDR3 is TGCGCCAGCAGCCAAGAACCCCCAGTATCCAGGGGATTCTATGGCTACACCTTC. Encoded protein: CASSQEPPVSRGFYGYTF.

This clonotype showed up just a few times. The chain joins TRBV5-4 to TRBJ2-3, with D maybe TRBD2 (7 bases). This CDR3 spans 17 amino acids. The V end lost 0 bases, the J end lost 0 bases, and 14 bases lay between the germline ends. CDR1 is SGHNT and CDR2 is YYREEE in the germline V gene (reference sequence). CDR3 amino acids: CASSLDGGGYSTDTQYF. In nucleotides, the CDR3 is TGTGCCAGCAGCTTGGACGGCGGGGGCTACAGCACAGATACGCAGTATTTT.

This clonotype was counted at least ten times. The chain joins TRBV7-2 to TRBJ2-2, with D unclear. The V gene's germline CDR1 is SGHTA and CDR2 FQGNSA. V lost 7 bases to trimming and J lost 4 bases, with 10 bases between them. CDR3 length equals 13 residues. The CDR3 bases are TGTGCCAGCACCTGGTCGAGCACCGGGGAGCTGTTTTTT. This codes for CASTWSSTGELFF. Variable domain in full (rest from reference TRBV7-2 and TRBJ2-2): GAGVSQSPSNKVTEKGKDVELRCDPISGHTALYWYRQSLGQGLEFLIYFQGNSAPDKSGLPSDRFSAERTGGSVSTLTIQRTQQEDSAVYLCASTWSSTGELFFGEGSRLTVL.

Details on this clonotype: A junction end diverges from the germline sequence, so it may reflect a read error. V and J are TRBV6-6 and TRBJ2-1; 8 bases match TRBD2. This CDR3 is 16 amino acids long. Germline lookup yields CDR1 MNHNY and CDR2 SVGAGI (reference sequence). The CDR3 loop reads CASSYFGSGSFDEQFF. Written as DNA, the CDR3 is TGTGCCAGCAGCTACTTCGGAAGCGGGAGTTTCGATGAGCAGTTCTTC.

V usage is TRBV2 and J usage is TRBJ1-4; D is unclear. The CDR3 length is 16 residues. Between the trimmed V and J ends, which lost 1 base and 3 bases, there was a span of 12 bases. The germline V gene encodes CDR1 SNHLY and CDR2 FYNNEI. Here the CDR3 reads CASSEVGRTPNEKLFF. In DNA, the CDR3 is TGTGCCAGCAGTGAAGTGGGGAGAACGCCTAATGAAAAACTGTTTTTT.

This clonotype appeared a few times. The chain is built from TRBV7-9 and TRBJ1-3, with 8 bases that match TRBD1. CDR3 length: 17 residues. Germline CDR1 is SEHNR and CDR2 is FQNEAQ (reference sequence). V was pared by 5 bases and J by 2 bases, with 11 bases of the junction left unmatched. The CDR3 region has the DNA TGTGCCAGCAGCGAGCCGGGACAGGAAACCCCTGGAAACACCATATATTTT. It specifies CASSEPGQETPGNTIYF.

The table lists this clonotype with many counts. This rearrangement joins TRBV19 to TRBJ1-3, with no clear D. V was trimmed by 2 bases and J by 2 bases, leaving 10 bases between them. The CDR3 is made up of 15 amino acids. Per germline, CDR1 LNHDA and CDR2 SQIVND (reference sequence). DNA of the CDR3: TGTGCCAGTAGTATAAAAATGGGCGCTGGAAACACCATATATTTT. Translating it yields CASSIKMGAGNTIYF.

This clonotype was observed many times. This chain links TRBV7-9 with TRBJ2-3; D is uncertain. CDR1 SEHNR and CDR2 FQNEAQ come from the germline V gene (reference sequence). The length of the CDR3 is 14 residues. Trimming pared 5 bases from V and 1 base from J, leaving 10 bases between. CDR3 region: CASSPPSGTDTQYF. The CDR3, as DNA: TGTGCCAGCAGCCCTCCATCTGGCACAGATACGCAGTATTTT.

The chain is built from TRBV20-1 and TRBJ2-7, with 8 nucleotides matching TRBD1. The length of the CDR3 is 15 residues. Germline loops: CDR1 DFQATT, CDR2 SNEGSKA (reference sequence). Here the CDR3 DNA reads TGCAGCGGTACTGAACCGGGACAGGAAACCTACGAGCAGTACTTC. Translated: CSGTEPGQETYEQYF.

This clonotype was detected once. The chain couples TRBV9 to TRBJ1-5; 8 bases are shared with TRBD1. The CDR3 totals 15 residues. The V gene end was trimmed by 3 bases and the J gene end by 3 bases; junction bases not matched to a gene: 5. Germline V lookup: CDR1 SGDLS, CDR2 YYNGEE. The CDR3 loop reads CASSAGGIDNQPQHF. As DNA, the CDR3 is TGTGCCAGCAGCGCAGGGGGCATAGACAATCAGCCCCAGCATTTT.

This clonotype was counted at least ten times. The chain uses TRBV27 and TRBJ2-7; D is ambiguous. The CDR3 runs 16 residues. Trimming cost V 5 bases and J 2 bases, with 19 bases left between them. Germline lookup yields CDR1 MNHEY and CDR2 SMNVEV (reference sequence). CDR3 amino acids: CASSLKGPRQPYEQYF. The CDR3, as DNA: TGTGCCAGCAGTCTTAAAGGGCCAAGGCAACCCTACGAGCAGTACTTC.

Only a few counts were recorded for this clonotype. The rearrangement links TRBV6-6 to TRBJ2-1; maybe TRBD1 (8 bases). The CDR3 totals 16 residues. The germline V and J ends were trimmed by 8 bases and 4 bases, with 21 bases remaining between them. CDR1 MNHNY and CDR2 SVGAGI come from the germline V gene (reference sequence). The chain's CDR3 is CASGGGGQAVYNEQFF. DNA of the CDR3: TGTGCCAGCGGCGGCGGGGGACAGGCAGTTTACAATGAGCAGTTCTTC.

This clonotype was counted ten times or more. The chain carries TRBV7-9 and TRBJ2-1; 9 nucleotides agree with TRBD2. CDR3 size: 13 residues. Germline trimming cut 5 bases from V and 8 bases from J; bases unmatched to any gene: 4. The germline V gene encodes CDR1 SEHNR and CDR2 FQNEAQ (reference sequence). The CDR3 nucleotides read TGTGCCAGCAGCGGCGGGAGGGGGGATGAGCAGTTCTTC. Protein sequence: CASSGGRGDEQFF.

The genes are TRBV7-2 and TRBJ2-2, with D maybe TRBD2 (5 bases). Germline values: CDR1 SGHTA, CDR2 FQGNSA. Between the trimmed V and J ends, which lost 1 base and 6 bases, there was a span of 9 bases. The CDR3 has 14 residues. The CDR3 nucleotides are TGTGCCAGCAGCTTAGGTGGGAGTCCCGGGGAGCTGTTTTTT. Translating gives CASSLGGSPGELFF.